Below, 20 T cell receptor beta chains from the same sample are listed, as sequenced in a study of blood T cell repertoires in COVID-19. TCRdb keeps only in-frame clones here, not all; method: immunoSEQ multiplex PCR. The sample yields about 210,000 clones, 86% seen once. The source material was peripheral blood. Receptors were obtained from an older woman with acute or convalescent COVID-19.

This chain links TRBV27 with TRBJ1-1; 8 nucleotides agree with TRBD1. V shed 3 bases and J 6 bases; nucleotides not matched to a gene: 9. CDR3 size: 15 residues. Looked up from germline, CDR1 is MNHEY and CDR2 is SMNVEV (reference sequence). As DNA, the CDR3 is TGTGCCAGCAGTTTGACAGGGGATGGCGGCTCTGAAGCTTTCTTT. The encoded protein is CASSLTGDGGSEAFF.

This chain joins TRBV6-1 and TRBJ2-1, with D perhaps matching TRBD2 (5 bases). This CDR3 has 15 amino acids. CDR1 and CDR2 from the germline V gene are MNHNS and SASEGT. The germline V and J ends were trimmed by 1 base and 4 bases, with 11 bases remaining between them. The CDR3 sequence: CASSEDGLQYNEQFF. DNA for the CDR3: TGTGCCAGCAGTGAAGATGGACTGCAATACAATGAGCAGTTCTTC.

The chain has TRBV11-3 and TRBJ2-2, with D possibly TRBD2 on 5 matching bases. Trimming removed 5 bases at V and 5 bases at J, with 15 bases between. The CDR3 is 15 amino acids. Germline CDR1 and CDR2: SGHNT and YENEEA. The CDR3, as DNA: TGTGCCAGCAGCCTTTGGGGAGTAGGGACCGGGGAGCTGTTTTTT. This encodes CASSLWGVGTGELFF.

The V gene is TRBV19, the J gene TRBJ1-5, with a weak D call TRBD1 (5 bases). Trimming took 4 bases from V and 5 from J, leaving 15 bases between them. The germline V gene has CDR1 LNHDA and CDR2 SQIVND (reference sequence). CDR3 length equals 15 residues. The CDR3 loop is CASSRGERLDQPQHF. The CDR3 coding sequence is TGTGCCAGTAGTAGGGGCGAACGCTTGGATCAGCCCCAGCATTTT.

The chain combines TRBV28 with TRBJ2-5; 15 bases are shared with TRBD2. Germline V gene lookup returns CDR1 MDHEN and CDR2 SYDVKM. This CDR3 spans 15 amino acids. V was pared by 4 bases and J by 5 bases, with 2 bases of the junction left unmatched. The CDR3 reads CASSSGTSGRETQYF. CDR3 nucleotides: TGTGCCAGCAGTTCCGGGACTAGCGGGAGGGAGACCCAGTACTTC.

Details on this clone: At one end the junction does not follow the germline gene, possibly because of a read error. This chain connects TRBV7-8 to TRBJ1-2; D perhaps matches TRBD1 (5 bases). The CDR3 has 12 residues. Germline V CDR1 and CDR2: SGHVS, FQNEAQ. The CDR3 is CASSRPGGAANF. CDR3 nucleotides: TGTGCCAGCAGCCGACCCGGCGGGGCGGCCAACTTC.

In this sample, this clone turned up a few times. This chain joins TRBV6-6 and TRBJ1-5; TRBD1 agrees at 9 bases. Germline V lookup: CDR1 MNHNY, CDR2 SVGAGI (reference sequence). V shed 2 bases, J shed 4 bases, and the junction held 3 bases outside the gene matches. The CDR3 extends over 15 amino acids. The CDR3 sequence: CASSYGDRGNQPQHF. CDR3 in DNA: TGTGCCAGCAGTTACGGAGACAGGGGGAATCAGCCCCAGCATTTT.

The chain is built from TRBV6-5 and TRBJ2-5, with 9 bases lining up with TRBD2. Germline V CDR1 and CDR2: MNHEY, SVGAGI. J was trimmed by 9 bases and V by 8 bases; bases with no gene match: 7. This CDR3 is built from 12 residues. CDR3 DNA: TGTGCCAGCCGAGGAGCGGGGGGCTCCCAGTACTTC. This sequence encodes CASRGAGGSQYF.

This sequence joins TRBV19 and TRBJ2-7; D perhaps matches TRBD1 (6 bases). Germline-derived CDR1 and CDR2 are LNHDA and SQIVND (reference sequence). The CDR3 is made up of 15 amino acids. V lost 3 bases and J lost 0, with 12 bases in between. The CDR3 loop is CASSMGAIYSYEQYF. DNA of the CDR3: TGTGCCAGTAGTATGGGGGCCATTTACTCCTACGAGCAGTACTTC.

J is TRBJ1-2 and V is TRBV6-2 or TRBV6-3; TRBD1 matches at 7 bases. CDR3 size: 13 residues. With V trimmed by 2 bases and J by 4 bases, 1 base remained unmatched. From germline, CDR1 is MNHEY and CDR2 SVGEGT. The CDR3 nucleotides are TGTGCCAGCAGTTACCGGGACAGCTATGGCTACACCTTC. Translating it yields CASSYRDSYGYTF.

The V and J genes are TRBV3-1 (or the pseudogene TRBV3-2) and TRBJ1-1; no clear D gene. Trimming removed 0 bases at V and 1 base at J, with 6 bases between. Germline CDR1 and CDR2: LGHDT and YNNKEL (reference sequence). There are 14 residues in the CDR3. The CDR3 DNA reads TGTGCCAGCAGCCAAGAGGCTTGGAACACTGAAGCTTTCTTT. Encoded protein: CASSQEAWNTEAFF.

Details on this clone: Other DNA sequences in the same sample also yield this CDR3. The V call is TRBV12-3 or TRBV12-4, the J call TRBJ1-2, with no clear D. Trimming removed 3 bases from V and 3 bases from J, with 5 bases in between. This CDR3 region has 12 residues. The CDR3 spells CASSFGDYGYTF. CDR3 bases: TGTGCCAGCAGTTTCGGTGACTATGGCTACACCTTC.

CDR3 residues: CASSLATWGDGYTF. The CDR3 nucleotides are TGTGCCAGCAGCCTAGCGACATGGGGGGATGGCTACACCTTC. The chain carries TRBV14 and TRBJ1-2; weak D call: TRBD1 (5 bases). The V gene's germline CDR1 is SGHDN and CDR2 FVKESK. CDR3 length: 14 amino acids. Trimming stripped 4 bases from V and 6 bases from J, with 15 bases between. The full variable domain, in which reference TRBV14 and TRBJ1-2 provide the parts outside the CDR3, is EAGVTQFPSHSVIEKGQTVTLRCDPISGHDNLYWYRRVMGKEIKFLLHFVKESKQDESGMPNNRFLAERTGGTYSTLKVQPAELEDSGVYFCASSLATWGDGYTFGSGTRLTVV.

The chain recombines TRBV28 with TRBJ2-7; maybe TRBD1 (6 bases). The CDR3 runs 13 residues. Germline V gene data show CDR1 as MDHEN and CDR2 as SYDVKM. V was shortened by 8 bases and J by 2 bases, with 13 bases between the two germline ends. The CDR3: CASLGSGAYEQYF. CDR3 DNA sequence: TGTGCCAGCTTGGGATCAGGGGCCTACGAGCAGTACTTC.

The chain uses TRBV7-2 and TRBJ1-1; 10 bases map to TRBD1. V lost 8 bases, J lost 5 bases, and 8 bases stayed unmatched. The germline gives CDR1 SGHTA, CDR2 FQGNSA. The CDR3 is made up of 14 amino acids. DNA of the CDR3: TGTGCCAGCGGGAGACAGGGGGCTGGGACTGAAGCTTTCTTT. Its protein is CASGRQGAGTEAFF.

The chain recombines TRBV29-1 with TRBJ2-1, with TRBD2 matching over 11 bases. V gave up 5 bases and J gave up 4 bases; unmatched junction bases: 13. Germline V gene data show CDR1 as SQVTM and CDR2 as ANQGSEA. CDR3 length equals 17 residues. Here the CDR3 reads CSVRNSGRAGRYNEQFF. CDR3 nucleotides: TGCAGCGTTCGTAATAGCGGGAGGGCCGGGCGATACAATGAGCAGTTCTTC.

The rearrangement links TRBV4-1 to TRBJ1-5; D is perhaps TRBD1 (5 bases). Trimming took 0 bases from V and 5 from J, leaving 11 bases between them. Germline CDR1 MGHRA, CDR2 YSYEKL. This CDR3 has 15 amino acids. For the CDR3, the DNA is TGCGCCAGCAGCCAAGACCCCAGGGCCGATCAGCCCCAGCATTTT. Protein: CASSQDPRADQPQHF.

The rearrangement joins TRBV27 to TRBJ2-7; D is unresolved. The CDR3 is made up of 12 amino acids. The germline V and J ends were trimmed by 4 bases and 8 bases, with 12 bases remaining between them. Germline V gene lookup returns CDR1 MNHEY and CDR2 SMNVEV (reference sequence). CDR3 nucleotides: TGTGCCAGCAGTTCTCCGCCCCTACAGCAGTACTTC. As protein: CASSSPPLQQYF.

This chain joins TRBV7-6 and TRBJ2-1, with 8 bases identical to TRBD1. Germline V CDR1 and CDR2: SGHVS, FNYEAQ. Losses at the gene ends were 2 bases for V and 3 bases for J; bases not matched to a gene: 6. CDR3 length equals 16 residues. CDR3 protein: CASSLRTGQGYNEQFF. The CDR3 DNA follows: TGTGCCAGCAGCTTACGGACAGGGCAGGGCTACAATGAGCAGTTCTTC. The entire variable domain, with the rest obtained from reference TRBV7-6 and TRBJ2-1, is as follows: GAGVSQSPRYKVTKRGQDVALRCDPISGHVSLYWYRQALGQGPEFLTYFNYEAQQDKSGLPNDRFSAERPEGSISTLTIQRTEQRDSAMYRCASSLRTGQGYNEQFFGPGTRLTVL.

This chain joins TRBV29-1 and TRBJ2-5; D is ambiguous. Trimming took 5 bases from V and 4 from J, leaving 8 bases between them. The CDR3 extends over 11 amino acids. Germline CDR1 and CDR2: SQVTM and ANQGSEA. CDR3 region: CSVQSGETQYF. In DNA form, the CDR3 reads TGCAGCGTTCAGTCAGGAGAGACCCAGTACTTC.